The entry below describes one T cell receptor (beta chain). Its antigen is as yet unknown. Data came from immunoSEQ multiplex PCR; TCRdb stores just in-frame clones and leaves some out. The table has around 100,000 clones, roughly 93% seen once; the top ten hold more than 0.95%. Germline V gives CDR1 SQVTM, CDR2 ANQGSEA. The CDR3 has 12 residues. V was cut by 5 bases and J by 2 bases, with 10 bases left in between. These data originate in a study of graft-versus-host responses after intestinal transplantation. The wider study: Grafts that recipients had were multivisceral, liver-intestinal, or isolated intestinal transplants. Anti-thymocyte globulin induction was given to all recipients, followed by tacrolimus and steroids for 2 to 4 years. Study-wide results and limits: Researchers found GvH clones in recipient marrow, and some showed up first in ileum or blood.

The chain recombines TRBV29-1 with TRBJ2-7, with D possibly being TRBD1 (6 bases). The sequence derives from a human donor who received an intestinal transplant. This sample comprised unstimulated CD8+ T cells sorted from spleen or lymph node cells, obtained before intestinal transplant. The DNA for the CDR3 is TGCAGCGTTCGGGACATAGCCTACGAGCAGTACTTC. Translation: CSVRDIAYEQYF.